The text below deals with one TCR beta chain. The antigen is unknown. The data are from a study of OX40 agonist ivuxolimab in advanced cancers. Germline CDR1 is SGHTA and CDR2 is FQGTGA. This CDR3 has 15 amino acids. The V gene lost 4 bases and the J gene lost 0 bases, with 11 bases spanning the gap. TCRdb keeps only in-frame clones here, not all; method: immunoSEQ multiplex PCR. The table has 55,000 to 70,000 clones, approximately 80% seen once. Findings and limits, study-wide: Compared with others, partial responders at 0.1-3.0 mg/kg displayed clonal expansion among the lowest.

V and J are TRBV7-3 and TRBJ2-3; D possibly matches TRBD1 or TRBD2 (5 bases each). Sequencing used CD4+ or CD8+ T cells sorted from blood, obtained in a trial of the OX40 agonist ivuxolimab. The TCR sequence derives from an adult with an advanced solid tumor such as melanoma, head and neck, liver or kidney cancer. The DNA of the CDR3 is TGTGCCAGCAGCTCCGGGACCACTAGCACAGATACGCAGTATTTT. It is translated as CASSSGTTSTDTQYF.